This entry concerns a single TCR beta chain. This clone has a handful of counts. The target of this receptor is not known. Qualities for individual bases were not recorded, and no much larger clone is one base off. Additional DNA sequences in this sample encode the identical CDR3. At one collaborating source in Seattle, patients were enrolled during active infection and were followed longitudinally through the course of disease. The collaborating institutions used their own protocols to collect whole blood in K2EDTA tubes. For TCRbeta analysis, collaborators shipped samples as frozen whole blood, isolated PBMCs, or DNA extracted from either of those sample types. This sample was included in a study of blood T cell repertoires in COVID-19 (dated by TCRdb to 2018 to 2020). Notes on the research overall: Collaborator samples came from the United States, Italy and Spain and covered acute and convalescent phases of COVID-19. The prospective study material was composed of cDNA or gDNA derived from T cells, B-cell-depleted T cells, or PBMCs. The dataset comprised deeply sampled blood TCRbeta repertoires from subjects exposed to, actively infected with, or recovered from COVID-19. A freely available public database, intended as a resource for researchers studying the immune response to SARS-CoV-2, is where the repertoires were released. Samples were obtained from the ongoing ImmuneRACE study (first 160 participants) and from some 1,200 subjects provided by 6 global collaborators. Sample metadata almost always included a de-identified subject ID, COVID-19 status, age in years and sex. Where available, HLA class I and class II types were obtained from metadata supplied by the sample provider rather than from assay-based typing.

CDR1 and CDR2 (SGHRS, YFSETQ) derive from the germline V gene. The CDR3 numbers 12 residues from cysteine through phenylalanine. The retained sequence is limited to the CDR3, 36 bases, with the frame set at the first base. V gives up 2 bases and J gives up 8 bases, and the segment between their germline ends measures 8 bases. TCRbeta CDR3 regions were amplified from genomic DNA using the immunoSEQ Assay, a bias-controlled multiplex PCR. As for how the authors treated the data: The number of nucleated cells in each sample was estimated from the amplification of reference gene primers within the assay. To quantify the absolute abundance of each unique TCRbeta CDR3 rearrangement, sequence reads were collapsed and filtered. For each sample, productive Simpson clonality was calculated as the square root of Simpson's diversity index across productive rearrangements. This immuneACCESS table, as held by TCRdb, lists in-frame sequences with V and J called but not all clones. Of the missing ones, under half trace to an unresolved V gene in checked studies; the others have no known cause. V and J calls and clone size are copied from that table; D and trimming were computed from the DNA. This sample gives approximately 250,000 clones in total; around 87% of them show up just once. The leading ten clones occupy roughly 5% of the sample.

Study-level results and caveats: The amount of clinical and demographic metadata varied by source and participant and was provided uncurated.

The chain employs TRBV5-1 and TRBJ2-1, with the D segment identity uncertain. Sequenced input: peripheral blood. The receptor's source is a woman aged 55-70 years with COVID-19, enrolled during active disease. The CDR3 region reads CASSFLGDEQFF. The bases are TGCGCCAGCAGCTTTCTGGGCGATGAGCAGTTCTTC.